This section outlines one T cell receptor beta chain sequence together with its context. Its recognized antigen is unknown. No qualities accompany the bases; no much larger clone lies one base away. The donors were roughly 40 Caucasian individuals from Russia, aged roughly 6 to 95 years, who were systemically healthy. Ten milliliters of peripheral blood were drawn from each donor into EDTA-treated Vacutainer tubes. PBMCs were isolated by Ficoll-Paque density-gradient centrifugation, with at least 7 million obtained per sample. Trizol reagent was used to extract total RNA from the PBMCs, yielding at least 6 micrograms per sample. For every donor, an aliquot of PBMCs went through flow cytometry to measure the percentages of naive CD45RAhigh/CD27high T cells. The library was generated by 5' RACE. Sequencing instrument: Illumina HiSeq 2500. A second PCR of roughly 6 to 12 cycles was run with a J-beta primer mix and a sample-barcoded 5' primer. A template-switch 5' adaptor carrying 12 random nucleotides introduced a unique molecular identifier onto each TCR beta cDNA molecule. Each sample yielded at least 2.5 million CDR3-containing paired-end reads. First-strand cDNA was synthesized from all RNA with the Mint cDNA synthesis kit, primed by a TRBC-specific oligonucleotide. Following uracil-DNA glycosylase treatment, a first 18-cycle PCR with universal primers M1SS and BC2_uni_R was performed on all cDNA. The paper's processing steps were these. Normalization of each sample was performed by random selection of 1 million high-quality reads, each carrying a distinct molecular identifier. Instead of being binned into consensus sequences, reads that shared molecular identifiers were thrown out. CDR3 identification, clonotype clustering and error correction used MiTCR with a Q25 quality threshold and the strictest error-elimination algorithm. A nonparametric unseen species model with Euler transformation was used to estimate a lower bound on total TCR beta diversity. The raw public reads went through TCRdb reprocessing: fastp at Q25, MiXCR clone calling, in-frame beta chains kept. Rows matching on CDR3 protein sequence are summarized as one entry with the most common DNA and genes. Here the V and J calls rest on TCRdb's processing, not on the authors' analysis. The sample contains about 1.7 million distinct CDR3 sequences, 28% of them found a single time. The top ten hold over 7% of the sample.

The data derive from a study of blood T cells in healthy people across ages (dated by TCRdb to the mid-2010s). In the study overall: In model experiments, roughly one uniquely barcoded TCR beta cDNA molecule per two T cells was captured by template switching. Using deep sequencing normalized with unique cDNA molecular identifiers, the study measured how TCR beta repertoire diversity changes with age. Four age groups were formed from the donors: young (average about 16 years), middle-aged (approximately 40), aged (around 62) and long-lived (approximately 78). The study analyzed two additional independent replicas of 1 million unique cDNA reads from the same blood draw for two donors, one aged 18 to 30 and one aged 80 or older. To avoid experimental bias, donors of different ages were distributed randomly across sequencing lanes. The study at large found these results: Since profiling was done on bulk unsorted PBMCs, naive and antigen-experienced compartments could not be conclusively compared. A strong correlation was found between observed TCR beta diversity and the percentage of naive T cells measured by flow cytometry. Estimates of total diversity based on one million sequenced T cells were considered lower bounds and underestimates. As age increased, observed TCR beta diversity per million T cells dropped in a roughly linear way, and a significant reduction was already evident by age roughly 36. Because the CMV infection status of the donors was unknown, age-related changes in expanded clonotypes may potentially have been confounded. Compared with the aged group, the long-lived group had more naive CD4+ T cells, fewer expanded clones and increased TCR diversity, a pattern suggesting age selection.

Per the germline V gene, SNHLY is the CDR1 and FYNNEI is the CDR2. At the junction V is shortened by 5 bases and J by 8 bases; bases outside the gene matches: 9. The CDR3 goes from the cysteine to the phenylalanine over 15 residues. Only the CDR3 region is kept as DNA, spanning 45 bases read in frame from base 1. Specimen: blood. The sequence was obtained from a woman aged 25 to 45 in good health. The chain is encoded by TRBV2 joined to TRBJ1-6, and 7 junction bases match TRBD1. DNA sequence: TGTGCCAGCAGTACCTCCGGGACAGCCTATTCACCCCTCCACTTT. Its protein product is CASSTSGTAYSPLHF. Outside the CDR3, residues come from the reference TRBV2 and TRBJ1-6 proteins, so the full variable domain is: EPEVTQTPSHQVTQMGQEVILRCVPISNHLYFYWYRQILGQKVEFLVSFYNNEISEKSEIFDDQFSVERPDGSNFTLKIRSTKLEDSAMYFCASSTSGTAYSPLHFGNGTRLTVT.